This T cell receptor beta chain was documented in a study of cytomegalovirus exposure and HLA in healthy donors. It was with 60 Vbeta and 13 Jbeta primers that the PCR ran. In the authors' methods: About 80 million unique TCR beta chains, around 11 million of them shared, were counted by a later analysis. Assay used: immunoSEQ multiplex PCR; TCRdb lists only in-frame clones, some missing. V, J and clone size reflect that table, while D and trimming were determined from the DNA. The sample lists about 250,000 clones; approximately 84% were seen once. A note on this clone: Its antigen is unidentified.

Germline-derived CDR1 and CDR2 are SQVTM and ANQGSEA. This CDR3 is built from 14 residues. Study conclusions and caveats: Later analysis showed TCR association rates varying by HLA locus, highest for DRB1 and lowest for HLA-C. In a later analysis, TCR beta V- and J-gene trimming was associated with a missense DCLRE1C variant.

This clonotype originated in a girl aged 2-10 years in good health and CMV-seronegative. The sample taken for sequencing was PBMCs. The V and J genes are TRBV29-1 and TRBJ2-5, with 7 bases that match TRBD2. The DNA end is more similar to TRBJ2-7, so the J call may be wrong. CDR3 sequence (DNA): TGCAGCGTTGAAGGGCGCGGGAGTACCTACGAGCAGTACTTC. This gives the protein CSVEGRGSTYEQYF.